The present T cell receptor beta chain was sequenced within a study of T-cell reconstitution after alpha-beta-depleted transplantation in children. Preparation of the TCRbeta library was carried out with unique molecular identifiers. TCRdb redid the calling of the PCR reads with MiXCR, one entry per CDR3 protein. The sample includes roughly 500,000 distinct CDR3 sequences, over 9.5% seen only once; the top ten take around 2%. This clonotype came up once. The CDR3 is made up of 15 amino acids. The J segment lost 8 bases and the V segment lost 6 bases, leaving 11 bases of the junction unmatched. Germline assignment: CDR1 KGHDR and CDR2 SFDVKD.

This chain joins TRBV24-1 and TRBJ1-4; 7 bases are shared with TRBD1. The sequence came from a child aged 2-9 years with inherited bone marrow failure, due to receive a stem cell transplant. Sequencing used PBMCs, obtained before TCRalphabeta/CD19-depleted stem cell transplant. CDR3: CATSHSRGQQEKLFF. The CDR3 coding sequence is TGTGCCACCAGTCATTCTAGGGGACAGCAGGAAAAACTGTTTTTT.